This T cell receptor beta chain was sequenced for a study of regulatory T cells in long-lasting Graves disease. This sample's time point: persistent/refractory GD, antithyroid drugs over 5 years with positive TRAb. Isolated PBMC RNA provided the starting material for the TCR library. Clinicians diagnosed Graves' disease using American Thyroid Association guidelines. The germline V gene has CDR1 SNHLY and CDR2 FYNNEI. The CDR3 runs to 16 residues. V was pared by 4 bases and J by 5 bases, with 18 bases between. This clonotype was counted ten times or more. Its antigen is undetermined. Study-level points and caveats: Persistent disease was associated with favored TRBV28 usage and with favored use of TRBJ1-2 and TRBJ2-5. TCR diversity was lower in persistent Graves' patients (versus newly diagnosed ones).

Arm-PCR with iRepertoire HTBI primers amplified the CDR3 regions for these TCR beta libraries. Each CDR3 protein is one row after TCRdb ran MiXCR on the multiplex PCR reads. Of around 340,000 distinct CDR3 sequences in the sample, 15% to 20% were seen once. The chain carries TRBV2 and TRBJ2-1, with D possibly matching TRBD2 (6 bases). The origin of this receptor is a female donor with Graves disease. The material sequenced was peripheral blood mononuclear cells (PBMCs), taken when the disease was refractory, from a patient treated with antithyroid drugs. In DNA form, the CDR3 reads TGTGCCAGCAGTGGGGTTTGGGACTCGACGAACAATGAGCAGTTCTTC. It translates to CASSGVWDSTNNEQFF.